This paragraph reports one TCR beta chain. The antigen is unknown. This sample stems from a study of OX40 agonist ivuxolimab in advanced cancers. About the research overall: The study gave patients intravenous ivuxolimab at 0.01 to 10 mg/kg every 2 weeks. A male proportion of just over 80% was recorded, with mean age about 60 years and range roughly 23 to 79.

V dropped 0 bases and J dropped 2 bases, with 8 bases sitting between them. The CDR3 has 13 amino acids. Germline V lookup: CDR1 GTSNPN, CDR2 SVGIG (reference sequence). Study results and limitations: Low levels of normalized T-cell clonal expansion also appeared in some nonresponders. Expanded clones tended on average to be more numerous among CD8+ T cells than CD4+.

TCRdb keeps only in-frame clones here, not all; method: immunoSEQ multiplex PCR. Among about 82,000 clones listed, around 90% were seen once. This clonotype originated in an adult with an advanced solid tumor such as melanoma, head and neck, liver or kidney cancer. The V and J genes are TRBV30 and TRBJ2-7; D perhaps matches TRBD2 (5 bases). The specimen comprised CD4+ or CD8+ T cells sorted from blood, sampled in a trial of the OX40 agonist ivuxolimab. CDR3 nucleotide sequence: TGTGCCTGGAGTGTTGGGAGCACCTACGAGCAGTACTTC. As protein: CAWSVGSTYEQYF. The whole variable domain, filled in from reference TRBV30 and TRBJ2-7, reads SQTIHQWPATLVQPVGSPLSLECTVEGTSNPNLYWYRQAAGRGLQLLFYSVGIGQISSEVPQNLSASRPQDRQFILSSKKLLLSDSGFYLCAWSVGSTYEQYFGPGTRLTVT.